Listed below are T cell receptor beta chains from one sample, sequenced in a study of T cell responses to AZD1222 COVID-19 vaccine. Sequencing was performed with immunoSEQ multiplex PCR; in TCRdb, only in-frame clones are kept and a portion is missing. The data hold 80,000 to 95,000 clones, with around 89% observed a single time. The sequences come from peripheral blood, collected on day 0 of MenACWY control vaccination. The source is an adult in good health. The CDR3 runs from the conserved cysteine through the conserved F or W. Each record gives: V gene, D gene, clone size, J gene, CDR3 length, CDR3 protein, CDR3 DNA. A D gene is named only where the DNA matches it firmly. Expanded clones are given a class, and other clones once, few, many or no size at all.

TRBV6-6	.	.	TRBJ2-5	14	CASSYSTEGETQYF	TGTGCCAGCAGTTACTCGACGGAGGGAGAGACCCAGTACTTC
TRBV7-2	.	.	TRBJ1-6	16	CASSLASTARNSPLHF	TGTGCCAGCAGCTTGGCATCGACAGCGAGGAATTCACCCCTCCACTTT
TRBV12-3/TRBV12-4	TRBD2	.	TRBJ2-1	13	CASSSTSGSSPFF	TGTGCCAGCAGTTCCACTAGCGGGAGCTCTCCGTTCTTC
TRBV2	TRBD1	.	TRBJ1-6	15	CASTPRQGRSSPLHF	TGTGCCAGCACCCCCCGACAGGGGAGATCTTCACCCCTCCACTTT
TRBV6-2/TRBV6-3	.	.	TRBJ2-7	11	CASSGGYEQYF	TGTGCCAGCAGTGGGGGATACGAGCAGTACTTC
TRBV5-8	.	.	TRBJ2-1	13	CASSLAEGYEQFF	TGTGCCAGCAGCTTGGCCGAGGGGTATGAGCAGTTCTTC
TRBV7-9	.	few	TRBJ1-3	14	CASSQALEGNTIYF	TGTGCCAGCAGCCAAGCTCTGGAAGGAAACACCATATATTTT
TRBV28	.	.	TRBJ1-3	18	CASRRNRTVGNSGNTIYF	TGTGCCAGCAGGAGAAATCGTACGGTGGGTAACTCTGGAAACACCATATATTTT
TRBV6-1	.	.	TRBJ1-5	16	CASSDAGRGEMQPQHF	TGTGCCAGCAGTGACGCCGGGAGAGGGGAAATGCAGCCCCAGCATTTT
TRBV6-5	TRBD1	once	TRBJ1-1	14	CASSRQGEGAEAFF	TGTGCCAGCAGTCGACAGGGCGAGGGGGCTGAAGCTTTCTTT
TRBV15	.	.	TRBJ2-1	15	CATSRSRSRSDEQFF	TGTGCCACCAGCAGAAGTCGTTCTAGATCGGATGAGCAGTTCTTC
TRBV5-1	.	.	TRBJ2-3	15	CASSLTPGDGETQYF	TGCGCCAGCAGCTTGACCCCTGGTGACGGGGAGACGCAGTATTTT
TRBV7-9	TRBD2	.	TRBJ2-3	18	CASSLRPSELAGKSTQYF	TGTGCCAGCAGCTTGCGCCCCTCTGAGCTAGCGGGAAAGTCGACGCAGTATTTT
TRBV19	.	few	TRBJ1-3	17	CASSIVFRDPAGNTIYF	TGTGCCAGTAGTATAGTTTTCCGGGATCCAGCAGGAAACACCATATATTTT
TRBV28	.	once	TRBJ1-4	14	CAAGHPMRNEKLFF	TGTGCCGCTGGGCATCCCATGAGGAATGAAAAACTGTTTTTT
TRBV7-2	.	.	TRBJ2-7	16	CASSTVGGAFAYEQYF	TGTGCCAGCTCCACGGTGGGAGGCGCCTTTGCCTACGAGCAGTACTTC
TRBV10-3	.	.	TRBJ1-1	13	CAINPGLNTEAFF	TGTGCCATCAACCCTGGGTTGAACACTGAAGCTTTCTTT
TRBV7-2	.	once	TRBJ2-1	15	CASSQVQGRVNEQFF	TGTGCCAGCAGCCAAGTCCAGGGGAGGGTCAATGAGCAGTTCTTC
TRBV10-3	TRBD2	.	TRBJ2-3	16	CAISGGLADSTDTQYF	TGTGCCATCAGTGGAGGACTAGCGGATAGCACAGATACGCAGTATTTT
TRBV28	.	.	TRBJ1-2	13	CASSFRGGYGYTF	TGTGCCAGCAGTTTTCGGGGGGGATATGGCTACACCTTC
TRBV7-2	TRBD1	.	TRBJ1-3	17	CASSSGTATLSGNTIYF	TGTGCCAGCAGCAGCGGGACAGCCACCCTCTCTGGAAACACCATATATTTT
TRBV2	.	.	TRBJ1-5	16	CASSSPQGLTNQPQHF	TGTGCCAGCAGTTCTCCCCAGGGCCTAACCAATCAGCCCCAGCATTTT
TRBV4-1	TRBD1	.	TRBJ1-2	16	CASSQPGTGILYGYTF	TGCGCCAGCAGCCAACCCGGGACAGGGATCCTCTATGGCTACACCTTC
TRBV24-1	.	.	TRBJ1-1	13	CATSDSRRAEAFF	TGTGCCACCAGTGACTCCCGACGGGCGGAAGCTTTCTTT
TRBV7-2	.	.	TRBJ1-1	15	CASSTRAGPNTEAFF	TGTGCCAGCAGCACCCGGGCAGGCCCGAACACTGAAGCTTTCTTT
TRBV18	.	.	TRBJ1-1	16	CASSPQRTEMNTEAFF	TGTGCCAGCTCACCCCAGCGGACAGAAATGAACACTGAAGCTTTCTTT
TRBV18	TRBD1	.	TRBJ1-3	15	CASSPDRGSGNTIYF	TGTGCCAGCTCACCCGACAGGGGCTCTGGAAACACCATATATTTT
TRBV6-5	.	.	TRBJ1-3	15	CASSYSKDSGNTIYF	TGTGCCAGCAGTTACTCAAAGGATTCTGGAAACACCATATATTTT
TRBV6-5	.	.	TRBJ1-1	13	CASSPPVNTEAFF	TGTGCCAGCAGTCCCCCGGTGAACACTGAAGCTTTCTTT
TRBV12-3/TRBV12-4	TRBD1	.	TRBJ1-2	13	CASSPGTGDGYTF	TGTGCCAGCAGTCCCGGGACAGGGGATGGCTACACCTTC
TRBV19	TRBD1	.	TRBJ1-1	13	CASSDRGNTEAFF	TGTGCCAGTAGCGACAGGGGTAACACTGAAGCTTTCTTT
TRBV15	.	.	TRBJ1-2	15	CATSRDRRGDYGYTF	TGTGCCACCAGCAGAGATAGGCGCGGAGACTATGGCTACACCTTC
TRBV25-1	.	once	TRBJ1-1	13	CASSVPQGSRAFF	TGTGCCAGCAGTGTCCCACAAGGAAGTAGGGCTTTCTTT
TRBV5-4	.	.	TRBJ2-7	13	CASSPGQLPEQYF	TGTGCCAGCAGCCCTGGACAACTACCCGAGCAGTACTTC
TRBV27	.	.	TRBJ2-7	10	CASSSHEQYF	TGTGCCAGCAGTTCCCACGAGCAGTACTTC
TRBV29-1	TRBD1	.	TRBJ2-1	13	CSSTGGGTNEQFF	TGCAGCTCCACAGGGGGCGGGACCAATGAGCAGTTCTTC
TRBV29-1	TRBD2	.	TRBJ2-3	17	CSVAGKESGSSTDTQYF	TGCAGCGTTGCGGGGAAGGAAAGCGGGAGTAGCACAGATACGCAGTATTTT
TRBV7-9	.	.	TRBJ2-7	12	CASSLALYEQYF	TGTGCCAGCAGCTTAGCCTTATACGAGCAGTACTTC
TRBV7-9	TRBD2	.	TRBJ2-7	16	CASSPGLAESSYEQYF	TGTGCCAGCAGCCCGGGACTAGCGGAAAGCTCCTACGAGCAGTACTTC
TRBV5-1	.	.	TRBJ1-2	15	CASSVSGAPSFGYTF	TGCGCCAGCAGCGTATCAGGGGCGCCCTCGTTTGGCTACACCTTC
TRBV6-5	TRBD1	.	TRBJ1-2	15	CASTSSGQPFYGYTF	TGTGCCAGCACCTCCTCGGGACAGCCCTTCTATGGCTACACCTTC
TRBV14	.	.	TRBJ2-1	13	CASSLLQANEQFF	TGTGCCAGCAGCCTATTACAAGCAAATGAGCAGTTCTTC
TRBV27	.	once	TRBJ2-7	15	CASRYPAAGNYEQYF	TGTGCCAGCAGGTACCCGGCGGCCGGCAATTACGAGCAGTACTTC